Shown below are 23 T cell receptor beta chains from a single sample sequenced in a study of shared clonotypes between healthy human individuals. Some clones are missing from TCRdb's copy, which holds only in-frame ones; the method was immunoSEQ multiplex PCR. In the table there are approximately 1.9 million clones, about 93% of which are singletons. Naivety among CD8 cells was defined by CD45RO negativity and positive CCR7 selection, thereby excluding terminally differentiated effector memory CD45RA+ cells. Input material: naive CD8+ T cells from PBMCs. The receptors stem from a man aged 18 to 30 in good health. Some clones in this sample may be carry-over from other donors' samples.

The rearrangement uses TRBV28 and TRBJ1-1; D uncertain. Trimming left V 5 bases short and J 4 bases short, with 20 bases between. The CDR3 contains 16 residues. Germline CDR1 MDHEN, CDR2 SYDVKM. Here the CDR3 reads CASSTPILDLGTEAFF. The CDR3 coding sequence is TGTGCCAGCAGTACGCCGATTCTGGACTTGGGCACTGAAGCTTTCTTT.

The chain joins TRBV29-1 to TRBJ2-1, with TRBD2 matching 9 bases. J gave up 2 bases and V 4 bases, and 6 bases lay outside the gene matches. In germline, CDR1 is SQVTM, CDR2 ANQGSEA. There are 15 residues in the CDR3. The DNA for the CDR3 is TGCAGCGTTGTTGCGGGAGGGCTCGCCTACAATGAGCAGTTCTTC. As protein: CSVVAGGLAYNEQFF.

This clone was counted once. The rearrangement joins TRBV7-3 to TRBJ2-1; a possible D gene is TRBD2 (6 bases). V shed 2 bases and J shed 7 bases, with 12 bases lying between them. CDR1 is SGHTA and CDR2 is FQGTGA in the germline V gene. This CDR3 is built from 14 residues. The CDR3 DNA reads as TGTGCCAGCAGCTTACCCCTTAGCGGAAATGAGCAGTTCTTC. Protein product: CASSLPLSGNEQFF.

CDR3 loop: CASSEGLAAAYEQYF. CDR3 nucleotide sequence: TGCGCCAGCAGCGAGGGACTAGCCGCCGCCTACGAGCAGTACTTC. This chain uses TRBV5-1 with TRBJ2-7; 9 bases match TRBD2. The CDR3 length is 15 residues. Trimming took 4 bases from V and 2 from J; bases not matched to a gene: 7. Germline CDR1 reads SGHRS; CDR2 reads YFSETQ.

This clone was counted only a few times. V gene TRBV28 combines with J gene TRBJ1-5; D may be TRBD1 (5 bases). Deletions cut 6 bases from V and 9 bases from J, with 21 bases between. The length of the CDR3 is 15 residues. Germline CDR1 is MDHEN and CDR2 is SYDVKM. The CDR3: CASSFEGLLVTPQHF. Written as DNA, the CDR3 is TGTGCCAGCAGCTTCGAGGGGCTTCTGGTAACGCCCCAGCATTTT.

The V gene is TRBV2, the J gene TRBJ1-1; D gene unclear. Between the trimmed V and J ends, which lost 3 bases and 1 base, there was a span of 9 bases. The CDR3 runs 14 residues. The germline gives CDR1 SNHLY, CDR2 FYNNEI. The CDR3: CASSDFGWNTEAFF. CDR3 sequence (DNA): TGTGCCAGCAGTGATTTTGGCTGGAACACTGAAGCTTTCTTT.

The chain has TRBV7-6 and TRBJ2-3, with D perhaps matching TRBD2 (5 bases). CDR3 size: 16 residues. Trimming pared 1 base from V and 4 bases from J, leaving 15 bases between. Germline V gives CDR1 SGHVS, CDR2 FNYEAQ. The CDR3 here is CASSLGGEGVADTQYF. The DNA for the CDR3 is TGTGCCAGCAGCTTAGGAGGAGAGGGAGTCGCAGATACGCAGTATTTT.

The chain is built from TRBV7-6 and TRBJ2-6; 7 nucleotides line up with TRBD1. Germline V gene sequence: CDR1 SGHVS, CDR2 FNYEAQ. The trim removed 2 bases at V and 0 bases at J, leaving 7 bases unmatched. There are 18 residues in the CDR3. CDR3 DNA sequence: TGTGCCAGCAGCTTATCCCAGGGGGAAATCTCTGGGGCCAACGTCCTGACTTTC. This gives the protein CASSLSQGEISGANVLTF.

The chain combines TRBV5-5 with TRBJ1-2, with TRBD1 matching 8 bases. The junction had 4 bases not matched to a gene; V was cut back by 0 bases and J by 3 bases. CDR3 size: 15 residues. CDR1 is SGHKS and CDR2 is YYEKEE in the germline V gene (reference sequence). For the CDR3, the DNA is TGTGCCAGCAGCTTGGCCAGGGGGCGCGACTATGGCTACACCTTC. Its translation is CASSLARGRDYGYTF. Full variable domain (remainder filled in from reference TRBV5-5 and TRBJ1-2): DAGVTQSPTHLIKTRGQQVTLRCSPISGHKSVSWYQQVLGQGPQFIFQYYEKEERGRGNFPDRFSARQFPNYSSELNVNALLLGDSALYLCASSLARGRDYGYTFGSGTRLTVV.

The rearrangement links TRBV7-9 to TRBJ2-1, with 12 bases aligning to TRBD1. The CDR3 runs to 17 residues. The germline CDR1 and CDR2 sequences are SEHNR and FQNEAQ (reference sequence). With V trimmed by 3 bases and J by 6 bases, 9 bases remained unmatched. This CDR3 is CASSLGPGQGAANEQFF. Written as DNA, the CDR3 is TGTGCCAGCAGCTTGGGGCCGGGACAGGGGGCCGCCAATGAGCAGTTCTTC.

This rearrangement joins TRBV7-9 to TRBJ2-7; TRBD2 matches at 10 bases. CDR1 and CDR2 (germline): SEHNR, FQNEAQ (reference sequence). The CDR3 runs 19 residues. Trimming removed 5 bases from V and 3 bases from J; junction bases left unmatched: 19. CDR3 residues: CASSPADGLAGVPLYEQYF. In DNA form, the CDR3 reads TGTGCCAGCAGCCCCGCCGACGGGCTAGCGGGAGTGCCCCTCTACGAGCAGTACTTC.

The chain links TRBV7-3 to TRBJ2-7; 8 positions agree with TRBD2. V lost 2 bases and J lost 2; bases outside the gene matches: 8. The CDR3 has 16 amino acids. Germline V lookup: CDR1 SGHTA, CDR2 FQGTGA. DNA for the CDR3: TGTGCCAGCAGCTTATTGCGTCGACTAGCGCCCTACGAGCAGTACTTC. Its protein is CASSLLRRLAPYEQYF.

On this clone: Other DNA sequences from this sample encode an identical CDR3 as well. The CDR3: CASSPPSGSSYNEQFF. The CDR3 coding sequence is TGTGCCAGCAGCCCCCCGAGCGGGAGTTCCTACAATGAGCAGTTCTTC. This chain connects TRBV9 to TRBJ2-1; 8 bases are a match to TRBD2. The CDR3 consists of 16 residues. Germline V lookup: CDR1 SGDLS, CDR2 YYNGEE. The J segment lost 1 base and the V segment lost 4 bases, leaving 7 bases of the junction unmatched.

DNA for the CDR3: TGTGCCAGCAGCGTAGCTGTAGTAACGCCCTTCGACGAGCAGTACTTC. Translation gives CASSVAVVTPFDEQYF. This chain uses TRBV9 with TRBJ2-7; no definite D call. The germline gives CDR1 SGDLS, CDR2 YYNGEE. V dropped 0 bases and J dropped 5 bases, with 18 bases sitting between them. The CDR3 loop spans 16 amino acids.

This chain uses TRBV14 with TRBJ2-7; D call uncertain. Germline V gene lookup returns CDR1 SGHDN and CDR2 FVKESK. V was clipped by 0 bases and J by 3 bases, with 12 bases between them. This CDR3 spans 15 amino acids. As DNA, the CDR3 is TGTGCCAGCAGCCAAGATGGTGGCAGGCGCTACGAGCAGTACTTC. This encodes CASSQDGGRRYEQYF.

The chain joins TRBV11-2 to TRBJ2-4, with D hard to call. The CDR3 consists of 13 residues. Germline CDR1 is SGHAT and CDR2 is FQNNGV. Between the trimmed V and J ends, which lost 5 bases and 7 bases, there was a span of 12 bases. The CDR3: CASSDRTRNIQYF. For the CDR3, the DNA is TGTGCCAGCAGCGATCGAACCCGCAACATTCAGTACTTC. Complete variable domain (other parts from reference TRBV11-2 and TRBJ2-4): EAGVAQSPRYKIIEKRQSVAFWCNPISGHATLYWYQQILGQGPKLLIQFQNNGVVDDSQLPKDRFSAERLKGVDSTLKIQPAKLEDSAVYLCASSDRTRNIQYFGAGTRLSVL.

The V and J genes are TRBV5-8 and TRBJ2-7; D may be TRBD1 or TRBD2 (5 bases each). The CDR3 has 16 residues. Germline CDR1 and CDR2: SGHTS and YDEGEE. V was clipped by 1 base and J by 0 bases, with 14 bases between them. The CDR3, as DNA: TGTGCCAGCAGCTTGACTTGGGACCGAGGCTCCTACGAGCAGTACTTC. Encoded protein: CASSLTWDRGSYEQYF.

CDR3 region: CASSLGGLIPPTGELFF. The CDR3 region has the DNA TGTGCCAGCAGCTTAGGAGGTTTGATACCACCCACCGGGGAGCTGTTTTTT. The J gene is TRBJ2-2, the V gene TRBV7-6; D not certain. V was pared by 1 base and J by 4 bases, with 16 bases between. Per the germline V gene, CDR1 is SGHVS and CDR2 is FNYEAQ. The CDR3 contains 17 residues.

The chain uses TRBV10-3 and TRBJ1-6; the match to TRBD1 covers 8 bases. V shed 11 bases and J 6 bases; nucleotides not matched to a gene: 9. Per the germline V gene, CDR1 is ENHRY and CDR2 is SYGVKD. The CDR3 sequence is 14 residues long. The CDR3 coding sequence is TGTGCCGCCGGACAGGGCGCACCTAATTCACCCCTCCACTTT. Protein sequence: CAAGQGAPNSPLHF.

CDR3 residues: CASSPDGSSGNTIYF. The DNA for the CDR3 is TGTGCCAGCAGCCCTGACGGGTCCTCTGGAAACACCATATATTTT. V gene TRBV5-4 combines with J gene TRBJ1-3; D is uncertain. Germline CDR1 reads SGHNT; CDR2 reads YYREEE (reference sequence). The V end lost 4 bases, the J end lost 0 bases, and 11 bases lay between the germline ends. This CDR3 has 15 amino acids.

The rearrangement links TRBV7-8 to TRBJ2-7; 7 positions match TRBD2. V lost 2 bases and J lost 3; bases outside the gene matches: 4. The germline gives CDR1 SGHVS, CDR2 FQNEAQ. There are 14 residues in the CDR3. This chain's CDR3 is CASSLWPGGYEQYF. The CDR3, as DNA: TGTGCCAGCAGCTTATGGCCGGGGGGCTACGAGCAGTACTTC.

The chain recombines TRBV19 with TRBJ2-5, with TRBD2 identical over 7 bases. The CDR3 is made up of 14 amino acids. Germline trimming cut 4 bases from V and 5 bases from J; bases unmatched to any gene: 7. CDR1 is LNHDA and CDR2 is SQIVND in the germline V gene (reference sequence). The CDR3: CASSTRGAGETQYF. CDR3 nucleotides: TGTGCCAGTAGTACCCGGGGAGCGGGGGAGACCCAGTACTTC.

This chain uses TRBV19 with TRBJ2-7, with 7 bases fitting TRBD1. The CDR3 spans 15 residues. CDR1 is LNHDA and CDR2 is SQIVND in the germline V gene (reference sequence). The V and J ends lost 3 bases and 4 bases, in that order; junction bases with no gene match: 9. Here the CDR3 DNA reads TGTGCCAGTAGTATGGAGACAGGGTACGGGTACGAGCAGTACTTC. Translating gives CASSMETGYGYEQYF.